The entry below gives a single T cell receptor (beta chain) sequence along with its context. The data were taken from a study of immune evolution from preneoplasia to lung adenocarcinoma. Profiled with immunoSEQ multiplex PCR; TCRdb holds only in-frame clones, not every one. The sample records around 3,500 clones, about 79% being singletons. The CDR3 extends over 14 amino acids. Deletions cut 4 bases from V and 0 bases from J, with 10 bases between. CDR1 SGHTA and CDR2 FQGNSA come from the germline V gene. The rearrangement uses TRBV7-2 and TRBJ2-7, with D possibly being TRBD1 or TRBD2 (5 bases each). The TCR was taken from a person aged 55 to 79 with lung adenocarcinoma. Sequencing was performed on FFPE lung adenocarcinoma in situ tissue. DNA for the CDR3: TGTGCCAGCAGCTCGGGACGAATCTCCTACGAGCAGTACTTC. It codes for CASSSGRISYEQYF.